The 12 T cell receptor beta chains listed next were all sequenced from one sample in a study of T cell clonality in common variable immunodeficiency. Using immunoSEQ multiplex PCR, the repertoire was profiled, and TCRdb retains in-frame clones only, with some absent. This sample shows approximately 44,000 clones and no singletons; about 9.4% rests with the ten largest. The material sequenced was peripheral blood mononuclear cells. These receptor sequences come from a person aged 18-70 years in good health.

This clone was observed at least ten times. The read terminates 3 residues ahead of where the CDR3 ends, so the germline J gene completes it. The genes are TRBV4-2 and TRBJ2-7, with D tentatively TRBD1 (5 bases). V shed 6 bases and J shed 3 bases, with 6 bases lying between them. This CDR3 comprises 11 residues. Germline V gene data show CDR1 as LGHNA and CDR2 as YNFKEQ. CDR3 in amino acids: CASRDNYEQYF. The part of the CDR3 DNA that was read is TGTGCCAGCAGGGACAACTACGAG.

This clone came up many times. The missing CDR3 end, 3 residues past where the read stops, is filled in from the germline J gene. The rearrangement joins TRBV10-2 to TRBJ1-4; D ambiguous. Trimming stripped 1 base from V and 0 bases from J, with 6 bases between. The CDR3 covers 15 residues. Germline CDR1 and CDR2: WSHSY and SAAADI. CDR3 region: CASSEWHPTNEKLFF. The CDR3 DNA, read in part, is TGCGCCAGCAGTGAGTGGCACCCAACTAATGAAAAA.

The sample holds many counts of this clone. The read falls 3 residues short of the CDR3 end, and the missing part is taken from the germline J gene. The V gene is TRBV7-9, the J gene TRBJ1-4; D gene uncertain. The V end was cut by 5 bases, the J end by 8 bases, with 6 bases between. Germline V lookup: CDR1 SEHNR, CDR2 FQNEAQ (reference sequence). The CDR3 is made up of 11 amino acids. This CDR3 reads CASSNIEKLFF. The covered CDR3 bases are TGTGCCAGCAGCAATATCGAAAAA.

Ten or more counts support this clone. Sequencing ends 3 residues short of the CDR3 end; the germline J gene provides the rest. This CDR3 is also generated by other DNA sequences in the sample. The gene calls are TRBV20-1 and TRBJ1-2; the D gene is possibly TRBD1 (5 bases). V dropped 3 bases and J dropped 3 bases, with 11 bases sitting between them. There are 13 residues in the CDR3. CDR1 and CDR2 (germline): DFQATT, SNEGSKA (reference sequence). The CDR3 reads CSARDPGDYGYTF. CDR3 bases read: TGCAGTGCTAGGGACCCGGGGGACTATGGC.

This clone was recorded many times. The CDR3 end lies 3 residues beyond the end of the read and is filled in from the germline J gene. The chain is built from TRBV18 and TRBJ2-5, with 9 bases that match TRBD1. The length of the CDR3 is 15 residues. CDR1 and CDR2 from the germline V gene are KGHSH and LQKENI. The V and J ends lost 5 bases and 5 bases, in that order; junction bases with no gene match: 9. The covered CDR3 bases are TGTGCCAGCTCATCGGGACAGGGAAGTAGGGAGACC. Amino acid sequence: CASSSGQGSRET. The complete CDR3 sequence is CASSSGQGSRETQYF.

Many counts were recorded for this clone. The read falls 3 residues short of the CDR3 end, and the missing part is taken from the germline J gene. The chain joins TRBV5-1 to TRBJ2-3, with D possibly matching TRBD1 (5 bases). V lost 1 base, J lost 2 bases, and 14 bases lay in between. This CDR3 is 16 amino acids long. Germline assignment: CDR1 SGHRS and CDR2 YFSETQ. The DNA read from the CDR3 is TGCGCCAGCAGCTTGTCCGCTGCGACAGACACAGATACG. It translates to CASSLSAATDTDT. Given in full, the CDR3 is CASSLSAATDTDTQYF.

This clone was found many times. Sequence at one end of the junction differs from germline and may be a read error. The CDR3 end lies 3 residues beyond the end of the read and is filled in from the germline J gene. The same CDR3 is also encoded by other DNA sequences in this sample. This chain uses TRBV4-2 with TRBJ1-2; 9 nucleotides match TRBD1. This CDR3 is built from 14 residues. CDR1 and CDR2 (germline): LGHNA, YNFKEQ. CDR3: CASSQDRGNYGYTF. The sequenced part of the CDR3 DNA is TGCGCCAGCAGCCAAGACAGGGGGAACTATGGC.

This clone was picked up many times. The CDR3 extends 3 residues past the end of the read, so its final part is completed from the germline J gene. The rearrangement uses TRBV20-1 and TRBJ2-1; TRBD2 aligns across 8 bases. This CDR3 contains 14 residues. The germline V gene encodes CDR1 DFQATT and CDR2 SNEGSKA (reference sequence). V dropped 6 bases and J dropped 9; count of bases not matched to a gene: 13. Partial CDR3 DNA: TGCAGTGCCTCCCGGGCGGGGGGCACGGGTGAG. This codes for CSASRAGGTGE. The whole CDR3 is CSASRAGGTGEQFF.

This clone was detected many times. The missing CDR3 end, 3 residues past where the read stops, is filled in from the germline J gene. J is TRBJ1-1 and V is TRBV29-1; D unresolved. The V end was cut by 3 bases, the J end by 5 bases, with 10 bases between. Germline lookup yields CDR1 SQVTM and CDR2 ANQGSEA. The CDR3 contains 12 residues. The CDR3 spells CSVDWAGTEAFF. The CDR3 DNA, read in part, is TGCAGCGTTGACTGGGCGGGAACTGAA.

The table lists this clone with many counts. The read finishes 3 residues shy of the CDR3 end, and the germline J gene is used to complete it. V usage is TRBV7-6 and J usage is TRBJ2-2; perhaps TRBD2 as D (6 bases). CDR1 and CDR2 from the germline V gene are SGHVS and FNYEAQ. The ends were cut back, 0 bases at V and 1 base at J, with 6 bases in the middle. This CDR3 region has 15 residues. CDR3 DNA, as far as it was read: TGTGCCAGCAGCTTAGCGGGGGGGAACACCGGGGAG. It codes for CASSLAGGNTGE. The whole CDR3 is CASSLAGGNTGELFF.

This clone appeared many times. The read terminates 3 residues before the CDR3 end, so the remaining end is supplied by the germline J gene. The J gene is TRBJ2-7, the V gene TRBV6-2 or TRBV6-3, with D possibly being TRBD2 (6 bases). This CDR3 is 13 amino acids long. The V gene's germline CDR1 is MNHEY and CDR2 SVGEGT. The V end lost 6 bases, the J end lost 3 bases, and 12 bases lay between the germline ends. The sequenced CDR3 bases are TGTGCCAGCAGCCGGGGCGGGGTCTACGAG. It translates to CASSRGGVYE. The whole CDR3 protein reads CASSRGGVYEQYF.

At least ten counts were recorded for this clone. The CDR3 is cut off 3 residues early in the read; its end comes from the germline J gene. The J gene is TRBJ1-5, the V gene TRBV6-2 or TRBV6-3; TRBD1 aligns across 8 bases. The CDR3 has 12 residues. CDR1 and CDR2 (germline): MNHEY, SVGEGT. V was pared by 10 bases and J by 6 bases, with 5 bases of the junction left unmatched. The part of the CDR3 DNA that was read is TGTGCCATCCGGACAGGGACTCAGCCC. This sequence encodes CAIRTGTQP. The full CDR3 protein is CAIRTGTQPQHF.